The clone carrying this T cell receptor (beta chain) was observed once. The target antigen is unknown. This CDR3 is built from 15 residues. V gave up 7 bases and J gave up 4 bases, with 17 bases separating them. Germline CDR1 is MNHNS and CDR2 is SASEGT. These data come from a study of T cell repertoires in cytomegalovirus infection. At the level of the study: CMV epitopes in the study were HLA-C-restricted (recently identified) and HLA-B-restricted (well studied). Both CMV infection and a matching HLA type were indicated by public TCR beta signatures. The study, taken as a whole, reports: HLA-C-restricted, CMV-specific TCR beta clonotypes were dominant ex vivo. Identification of carriers of CMV plus the relevant HLA was achieved through cumulative public TCR beta family frequency.

TCRdb processed the reads anew with MiXCR; each CDR3 protein has one entry. The profile shows about 52,000 distinct CDR3 sequences, about 20% of them singletons. The origin of this receptor is a human donor in good health (CMV status not recorded). Some clones in this sample may be carry-over from other donors' samples. This specimen was CD8+ T cells from cultured PBMCs, taken from culture after CMV antigen stimulation. V is TRBV6-1 and J is TRBJ2-1; tentative D call: TRBD1 (6 bases). In DNA form, the CDR3 reads TGTGCCAGCAAGGTGGGACATCCCCTTTACAATGAGCAGTTCTTC. Protein product: CASKVGHPLYNEQFF.